This TCR beta chain was sequenced during a study of shared clonotypes between healthy human individuals. Study-wide findings and caveats: It was the few donors that limited the genetic and exposure-history diversity represented.

The CDR3 is 15 residues long. CDR1 and CDR2 (germline): SGHTA, FQGNSA. V gave up 6 bases and J gave up 7 bases, with 19 bases separating them. Note on this clone: Its specificity is unknown.

Each of the donors was a healthy adult who was HIV-negative and had not had a recent acute infection or vaccination. In the authors' workflow: ImmunoSEQ junction-only sequences lacked quality scores, so their filtering differed. The data were produced by immunoSEQ multiplex PCR, yet TCRdb's version contains in-frame clones alone and is incomplete. V and J calls and clone size come straight from that table; D and trimming were deduced from the DNA. The sample has 500,000 to 650,000 clones; roughly four fifths are singletons. Specimen: PBMCs. The sequence was obtained from a woman between 35 and 50 years old in good health. Some clones in this sample may be carry-over from other donors' samples. V is TRBV7-2 and J is TRBJ2-1; D may correspond to TRBD1 or TRBD2 (5 bases each). The CDR3 sequence: CASRSRAAVTNEQFF. The CDR3 DNA is TGTGCCAGCAGGAGCAGGGCAGCGGTTACTAATGAGCAGTTCTTC.